This section outlines one TCR beta chain sequence together with its context. Its specificity is not known. These data are taken from a study of CD8 T cells in ankylosing spondylitis. Study-wide results and caveats: Reportedly, significant enrichment of disease-linked clones occurred in matched ankylosing spondylitis synovial fluid. A number of the motif variants had already been described in reactive arthritis synovial fluid and blood. Clones linked with disease were CD8+ and fairly uncommon in the peripheral blood. Seemingly characteristic of ankylosing spondylitis blood was a TCR beta motif consisting of eight highly homologous variants.

Scientists made TCR beta libraries using quantitative 5'-RACE with molecular barcodes. TCRdb redid the calling of the 5' RACE reads with MiXCR, one entry per CDR3 protein. The data hold around 450,000 distinct CDR3 sequences, with 25% to 30% observed a single time. The CDR3 is made up of 14 amino acids. CDR1 is DFQATT, CDR2 SNEGSKA, per germline (reference sequence). Trimming stripped 6 bases from V and 4 bases from J, with 16 bases between. This TCR was recovered from a male donor with ankylosing spondylitis. The sequenced sample consisted of blood, either unsorted or a sorted T cell fraction (not recorded which). The chain joins TRBV20-1 to TRBJ2-1; D could derive from TRBD1 or TRBD2 (5 bases each). The CDR3 region has the DNA TGCAGTGCCCAAACCGGGACCCTATACAATGAGCAGTTCTTC. Its translation: CSAQTGTLYNEQFF.